A single sample gave rise to the 11 T cell receptor beta chains below, sequenced in a study of blood T cell repertoires in COVID-19. The assay was immunoSEQ multiplex PCR, and TCRdb's table has in-frame clones only and misses some. The sample shows about 220,000 clones, 70% to 85% of them seen only once. Sequenced sample: PBMCs or T cells enriched from blood (not recorded which). The receptors originated from a woman in her thirties or forties with acute COVID-19.

This clone was seen a handful of times. The V and J genes are TRBV5-1 and TRBJ1-4; TRBD1 might be the D (5 bases). V shed 0 bases and J shed 7 bases, with 10 bases lying between them. The CDR3 runs 14 residues. Germline-derived CDR1 and CDR2 are SGHRS and YFSETQ. CDR3 protein: CASSLERGREKLFF. In DNA, the CDR3 is TGCGCCAGCAGCTTGGAAAGGGGCCGTGAAAAACTGTTTTTT.

The chain couples TRBV5-1 to TRBJ2-5; perhaps TRBD1 as D (6 bases). V lost 5 bases and J lost 1, with 9 bases in between. This CDR3 is built from 13 residues. The germline V gene encodes CDR1 SGHRS and CDR2 YFSETQ. The CDR3 loop is CASSSTGQETQYF. CDR3 nucleotide sequence: TGCGCCAGCAGTTCGACAGGCCAAGAGACCCAGTACTTC.

V is TRBV12-3 or TRBV12-4 and J is TRBJ1-1; D gene uncertain. The V gene lost 5 bases and the J gene lost 0 bases, with 4 bases spanning the gap. CDR3 size: 12 residues. The CDR3 region is CASSELNTEAFF. CDR3 sequence (DNA): TGTGCCAGCAGTGAGCTGAACACTGAAGCTTTCTTT.

This rearrangement joins TRBV29-1 to TRBJ1-3; 12 positions agree with TRBD1. V lost 6 bases to trimming and J lost 4 bases; unmatched junction nucleotides: 13. CDR3 length: 17 amino acids. Germline loops: CDR1 SQVTM, CDR2 ANQGSEA. The CDR3 region has the DNA TGCAGCGTCACCGGGACAGGGGGCGAGTTTTCCGGAAACACCATATATTTT. This gives the protein CSVTGTGGEFSGNTIYF.

This clone has only one observation. V and J are TRBV7-2 and TRBJ2-7; perhaps TRBD1 as D (6 bases). This CDR3 is built from 15 residues. Deletions cut 0 bases from V and 4 bases from J, with 13 bases between. Germline lookup yields CDR1 SGHTA and CDR2 FQGNSA. CDR3 region: CASSLAGASRYEQYF. As DNA, the CDR3 is TGTGCCAGCAGCTTAGCGGGGGCTAGTAGGTACGAGCAGTACTTC.

The chain uses TRBV28 and TRBJ2-7, with 7 bases matching TRBD1. Germline V gives CDR1 MDHEN, CDR2 SYDVKM. The junction had 6 bases not matched to a gene; V was cut back by 5 bases and J by 2 bases. This CDR3 contains 14 residues. The CDR3 DNA is TGTGCCAGCAGTATACGACAGGGTACCTACGAGCAGTACTTC. The encoded protein is CASSIRQGTYEQYF.

This clone was seen only once. V and J are TRBV13 and TRBJ1-1; no clear D. CDR1 PRHDT and CDR2 FYEKMQ come from the germline V gene (reference sequence). V was pared by 9 bases and J by 3 bases, with 17 bases between. The CDR3 extends over 14 amino acids. DNA for the CDR3: TGTGCCAGTCGATTCGGGGAGGCGTACACTGAAGCTTTCTTT. It yields the protein CASRFGEAYTEAFF.

The CDR3 reads CASTEGGSNQPQHF. In DNA, the CDR3 is TGTGCCAGCACCGAAGGGGGTAGCAATCAGCCCCAGCATTTT. The chain carries TRBV6-5 and TRBJ1-5, with D tentatively TRBD1 (6 bases). The germline V gene encodes CDR1 MNHEY and CDR2 SVGAGI. V dropped 7 bases and J dropped 0 bases, with 10 bases sitting between them. There are 14 residues in the CDR3.

This chain uses TRBV5-4 with TRBJ2-1, with D hard to call. Germline-derived CDR1 and CDR2 are SGHNT and YYREEE (reference sequence). The CDR3 has 12 residues. Trimming removed 0 bases at V and 9 bases at J, with 7 bases between. The CDR3 sequence is CASSLAESEQFF. Written as DNA, the CDR3 is TGTGCCAGCAGCTTGGCCGAGAGTGAGCAGTTCTTC.

The chain combines TRBV24-1 with TRBJ1-4; 9 nucleotides match TRBD1. The junction had 8 bases not matched to a gene; V was cut back by 4 bases and J by 6 bases. The CDR3 spans 16 residues. Germline-derived CDR1 and CDR2 are KGHDR and SFDVKD. The CDR3: CATSEGTGGRYEKLFF. The CDR3 region has the DNA TGTGCCACCAGTGAGGGTACAGGGGGCAGGTATGAAAAACTGTTTTTT.

This rearrangement joins TRBV15 to TRBJ1-2; tentatively, D is TRBD1 (6 bases). The V gene lost 4 bases and the J gene lost 3 bases, with 12 bases spanning the gap. CDR1 is LNHNV and CDR2 is YYDKDF in the germline V gene (reference sequence). The CDR3 loop spans 14 amino acids. CDR3 bases: TGTGCCACCAGCACCGGACAGCCTTACTATGGCTACACCTTC. Encoded protein: CATSTGQPYYGYTF.